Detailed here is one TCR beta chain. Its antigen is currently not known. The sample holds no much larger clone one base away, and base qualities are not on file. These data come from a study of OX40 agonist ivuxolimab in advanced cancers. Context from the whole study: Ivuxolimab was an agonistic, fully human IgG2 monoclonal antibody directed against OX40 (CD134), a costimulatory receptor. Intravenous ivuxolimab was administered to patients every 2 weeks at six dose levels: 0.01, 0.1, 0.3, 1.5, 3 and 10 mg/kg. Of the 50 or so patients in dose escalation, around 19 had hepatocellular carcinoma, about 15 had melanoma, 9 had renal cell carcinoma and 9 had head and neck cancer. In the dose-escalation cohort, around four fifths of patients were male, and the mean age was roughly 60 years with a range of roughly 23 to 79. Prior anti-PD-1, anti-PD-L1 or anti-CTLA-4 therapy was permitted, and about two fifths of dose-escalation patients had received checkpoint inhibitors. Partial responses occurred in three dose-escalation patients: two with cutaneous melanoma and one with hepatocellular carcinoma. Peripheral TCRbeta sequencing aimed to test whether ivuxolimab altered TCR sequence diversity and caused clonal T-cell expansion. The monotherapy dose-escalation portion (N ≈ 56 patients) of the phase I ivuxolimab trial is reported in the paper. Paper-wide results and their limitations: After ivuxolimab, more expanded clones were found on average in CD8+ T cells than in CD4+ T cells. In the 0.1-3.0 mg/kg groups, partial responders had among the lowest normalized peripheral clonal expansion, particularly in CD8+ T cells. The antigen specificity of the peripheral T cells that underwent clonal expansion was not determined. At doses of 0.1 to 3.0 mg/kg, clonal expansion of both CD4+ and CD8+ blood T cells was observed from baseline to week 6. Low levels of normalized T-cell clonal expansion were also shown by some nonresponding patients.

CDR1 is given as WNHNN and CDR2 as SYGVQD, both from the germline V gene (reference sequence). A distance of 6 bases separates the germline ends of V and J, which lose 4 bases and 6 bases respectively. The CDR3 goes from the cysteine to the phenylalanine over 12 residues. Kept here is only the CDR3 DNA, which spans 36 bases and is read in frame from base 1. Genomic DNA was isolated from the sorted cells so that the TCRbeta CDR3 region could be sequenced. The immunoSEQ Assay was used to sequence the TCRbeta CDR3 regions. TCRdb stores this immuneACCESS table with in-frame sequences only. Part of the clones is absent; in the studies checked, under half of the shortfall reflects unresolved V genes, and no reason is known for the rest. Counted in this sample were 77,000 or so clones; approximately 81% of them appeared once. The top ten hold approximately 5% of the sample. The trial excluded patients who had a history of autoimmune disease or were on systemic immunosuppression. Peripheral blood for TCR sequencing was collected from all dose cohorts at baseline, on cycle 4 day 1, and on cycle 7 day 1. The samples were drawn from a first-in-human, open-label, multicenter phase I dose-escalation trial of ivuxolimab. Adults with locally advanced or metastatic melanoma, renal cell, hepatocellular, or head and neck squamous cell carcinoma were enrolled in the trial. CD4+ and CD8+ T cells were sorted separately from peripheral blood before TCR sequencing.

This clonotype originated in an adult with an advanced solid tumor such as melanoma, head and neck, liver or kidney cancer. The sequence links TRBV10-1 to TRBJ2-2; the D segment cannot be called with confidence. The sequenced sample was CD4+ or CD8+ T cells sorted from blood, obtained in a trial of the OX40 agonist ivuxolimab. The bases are TGCGCCAGCAGTGGTGTAGCCGGGGAGCTGTTTTTT. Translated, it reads CASSGVAGELFF.